The 3 T cell receptor beta chains listed next were all sequenced from one sample in a study of T cell responses to AZD1222 COVID-19 vaccine. Sequenced by immunoSEQ multiplex PCR; TCRdb stores in-frame clones only, minus some. The sample contains about 140,000 clones, 89% of which appear only once. Material: peripheral blood, obtained on day 0 of AZD1222 vaccination. The receptors were gathered from an adult in good health.

The gene calls are TRBV4-2 and TRBJ2-7; D unresolved. V was trimmed by 7 bases and J by 0 bases, leaving 13 bases between them. Germline V lookup: CDR1 LGHNA, CDR2 YNFKEQ. This CDR3 region has 14 residues. CDR3 amino acids: CASTAAVGSYEQYF. The DNA of the CDR3 is TGTGCCAGCACCGCTGCGGTGGGCTCCTACGAGCAGTACTTC.

This chain connects TRBV5-1 to TRBJ2-7; possible D gene TRBD1, 6 bases. Germline V gene lookup returns CDR1 SGHRS and CDR2 YFSETQ. Trimming took off 5 bases at V and 0 bases at J, with 12 bases between the two ends. This CDR3 has 14 residues. This CDR3 reads CASRPQDSSYEQYF. As DNA, the CDR3 is TGCGCCAGCAGACCACAGGACAGCTCCTACGAGCAGTACTTC.

This clone was seen only once. The V call is TRBV5-4, the J call TRBJ2-2; 16 bases map to TRBD2. The trim removed 4 bases at V and 6 bases at J, leaving 6 bases unmatched. The germline gives CDR1 SGHNT, CDR2 YYREEE (reference sequence). The CDR3 extends over 17 amino acids. Written as DNA, the CDR3 is TGTGCCAGCAGCGCCGGGACTAGCGGGAGGGCCCCCGGGGAGCTGTTTTTT. Its translation: CASSAGTSGRAPGELFF.